This T cell receptor beta chain was recovered during a study of blood T cells in healthy people across ages. Turning to the study itself: Template switching picked up about one barcoded beta molecule for each two T cells. Notes on the study in general: Long-lived donors exceeded aged donors in naive CD4+ cells and diversity.

The people who gave samples were healthy Caucasians from Russia, aged roughly 6 to 95. Total RNA amounts of at least 5 micrograms were extracted per sample. The germline CDR1 and CDR2 sequences are SEHNR and FQNEAQ (reference sequence). The CDR3 consists of 14 residues. A J-beta primer mix and a sample-barcoded 5' primer were used in a second PCR of about 6 to 12 cycles. TCRdb re-called the 5' RACE reads through MiXCR, storing one row per CDR3 protein. Seen here are around 870,000 distinct CDR3 sequences, under 35% observed once, and the top ten hold around a sixth. This clonotype showed up many times. Its antigen is unidentified. Compared with germline, one end of the junction differs, possibly owing to a read error.

The TCR was taken from an elderly woman in good health. The material sequenced was blood. J is TRBJ1-1 and V is TRBV7-9; TRBD1 matches 7 bases. The CDR3 nucleotides are TGCGCCAGCAGCTTGGAAGGGGGCGGCACTGAAGCTTTCTTT. Translation gives CASSLEGGGTEAFF.